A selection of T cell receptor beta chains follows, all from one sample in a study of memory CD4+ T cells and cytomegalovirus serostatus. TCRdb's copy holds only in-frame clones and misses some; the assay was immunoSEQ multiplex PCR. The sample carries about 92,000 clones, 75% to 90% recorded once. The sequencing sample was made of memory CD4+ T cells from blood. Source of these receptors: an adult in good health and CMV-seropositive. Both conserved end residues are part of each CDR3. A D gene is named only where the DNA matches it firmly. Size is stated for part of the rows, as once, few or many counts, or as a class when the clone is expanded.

TGTGCCATCAGTGAGTCGACGGCTAGCATAGTCAATGAGCAGTTCTTC | CAISESTASIVNEQFF | . | TRBV10-3 | . | TRBJ2-1
TGTGCCAGCAGCGTTGGGACACGCGGGTCCTACGAGCAGTACTTC | CASSVGTRGSYEQYF | few | TRBV9 | . | TRBJ2-7
TGTGCCAGCAGCTTAGCCGGCAGGTCGGCAGCGGACGAGCAGTACTTC | CASSLAGRSAADEQYF | . | TRBV11-2 | . | TRBJ2-7
TGTGCCAGCCGTGAATCCGGGACAGGTGTCTCAGCTAACTATGGCTACACCTTC | CASRESGTGVSANYGYTF | . | TRBV28 | TRBD1 | TRBJ1-2
TGCACCAGCAGAGGAGCCTATGCGGGCACCGGGGAGCTGTTTTTT | CTSRGAYAGTGELFF | . | TRBV1 | . | TRBJ2-2
TGTGCCACCAGCGGGTTCTTGACGGACCAGCAGTTCTTC | CATSGFLTDQQFF | . | TRBV15 | . | TRBJ2-1
TGTGCCAGCAGTTACGGTGTTGAAAAACTGTTTTTT | CASSYGVEKLFF | . | TRBV6-6 | . | TRBJ1-4
TGTGCCAGCAGGGATACAACAGGGGTGTCCAAAAACATTCAGTACTTC | CASRDTTGVSKNIQYF | . | TRBV2 | TRBD1 | TRBJ2-4
TGTGCCAGCTCAACGGGCCATAACACTGAAGCTTTCTTT | CASSTGHNTEAFF | . | TRBV18 | . | TRBJ1-1
TGCGCCAGCAGACAGGGTTTTCGAAACACTGAAGCTTTCTTT | CASRQGFRNTEAFF | . | TRBV5-1 | . | TRBJ1-1
TGTGCCAGCAGCTTGGCGGCAGGGGACGATGAGCAGTTCTTC | CASSLAAGDDEQFF | once | TRBV5-4 | . | TRBJ2-1
TGTGCCAGCAGCCGAACGCCCGGGGCGCTGTCCTACAATGAGCAGTTCTTC | CASSRTPGALSYNEQFF | . | TRBV7-6 | . | TRBJ2-1
TGTGCCAGCAGTTTGCCGGCGGGGCCCCAGCATTTT | CASSLPAGPQHF | . | TRBV28 | . | TRBJ1-5
TGTGCCAGCAGCCCGACAGATACGCAGTATTTT | CASSPTDTQYF | . | TRBV11-2 | . | TRBJ2-3
TGTGCCAGCTCACCGGACAGGTCAGGGGAAAAACTGTTTTTT | CASSPDRSGEKLFF | . | TRBV18 | TRBD1 | TRBJ1-4
TGTGCCTGGAGTCGAGGGACAGGGGTGGAAAAACTGTTTTTT | CAWSRGTGVEKLFF | . | TRBV30 | TRBD1 | TRBJ1-4
TGTGCCAGCAGCTTATTGCGGTCGTCCAAGGCCACCTTC | CASSLLRSSKATF | . | TRBV11-2 | . | TRBJ1-2
TGTGCCATCAGTGGGGGGCTAGCGGGAGATGAGCAGTTCTTC | CAISGGLAGDEQFF | . | TRBV10-3 | TRBD2 | TRBJ2-1
TGTGCCAGTAGTATAGAGGCTCGAGTGGGGTACGAGCAGTACTTC | CASSIEARVGYEQYF | . | TRBV19 | . | TRBJ2-7
TGTGCCAGCAGCTTGTACGGGACGTTGACAGATACGCAGTATTTT | CASSLYGTLTDTQYF | . | TRBV11-3 | . | TRBJ2-3